A selection of T cell receptor beta chains follows, all from one sample in a study of cytomegalovirus exposure and HLA in healthy donors. Data came from immunoSEQ multiplex PCR; TCRdb stores just in-frame clones and leaves some out. Its table lists 200,000 or so clones. Material for sequencing was PBMCs. The receptors stem from a girl aged 2 to 10 in good health and CMV-seropositive. CDR3s include the opening cysteine and the closing phenylalanine or tryptophan. The D gene is left open where the match is weak.

v_gene: TRBV2
j_gene: TRBJ2-1
d_gene: TRBD2
CDR3aa: CASSGEGLAANEQFF
CDR3nt: TGTGCCAGCAGCGGAGAAGGACTAGCGGCGAATGAGCAGTTCTTC

v_gene: TRBV28
j_gene: TRBJ2-7
d_gene: NA
CDR3aa: CASSLAAGIYEQYF
CDR3nt: TGTGCCAGCAGTTTAGCGGCGGGAATATACGAGCAGTACTTC

v_gene: TRBV10-1
j_gene: TRBJ2-7
d_gene: TRBD1
CDR3aa: CADKGGRDCPSNMLYEQYF
CDR3nt: TGCGCCGACAAAGGGGGCAGGGATTGTCCTAGCAATATGCTCTACGAGCAGTACTTC

v_gene: TRBV7-2
j_gene: TRBJ2-5
d_gene: NA
CDR3aa: CASRSGSEETQYF
CDR3nt: TGTGCCAGCCGCTCCGGGAGTGAGGAGACCCAGTACTTC

v_gene: TRBV6-5
j_gene: TRBJ2-3
d_gene: NA
CDR3aa: CASSYGHKPDTQYF
CDR3nt: TGTGCCAGCAGTTACGGCCATAAACCAGATACGCAGTATTTT

v_gene: TRBV2
j_gene: TRBJ2-7
d_gene: TRBD1
CDR3aa: CASSEVRGGAYEQYF
CDR3nt: TGTGCCAGCAGTGAAGTTAGAGGGGGCGCCTACGAGCAGTACTTC

v_gene: TRBV7-9
j_gene: TRBJ1-3
d_gene: NA
CDR3aa: CASSPDIRSGNTIYF
CDR3nt: TGTGCCAGCAGCCCGGACATCCGCTCTGGAAACACCATATATTTT

v_gene: TRBV10-3
j_gene: TRBJ2-7
d_gene: NA
CDR3aa: CAAGPGTYEQYF
CDR3nt: TGTGCCGCGGGACCTGGTACCTACGAGCAGTACTTC

v_gene: TRBV28
j_gene: TRBJ1-5
d_gene: TRBD1
CDR3aa: CASSGGTVPLPQHF
CDR3nt: TGTGCCAGCAGTGGTGGGACAGTCCCCTTGCCCCAGCATTTT

v_gene: TRBV25-1
j_gene: TRBJ2-1
d_gene: TRBD2
CDR3aa: CASSDPSGNEQFF
CDR3nt: TGTGCCAGCAGTGACCCTAGCGGCAATGAGCAGTTCTTC

v_gene: TRBV18
j_gene: TRBJ1-4
d_gene: TRBD1
CDR3aa: CASSPTGGPTTNEKLFF
CDR3nt: TGTGCCAGCTCACCCACAGGGGGCCCCACAACTAATGAAAAACTGTTTTTT

v_gene: TRBV9
j_gene: TRBJ2-3
d_gene: TRBD2
CDR3aa: CASSPGLALTDTQYF
CDR3nt: TGTGCCAGCAGCCCCGGACTAGCACTCACAGATACGCAGTATTTT

v_gene: TRBV11-2
j_gene: TRBJ2-3
d_gene: TRBD1
CDR3aa: CASRNTGTAKWYF
CDR3nt: TGTGCCAGCAGGAATACCGGGACAGCAAAATGGTATTTT

v_gene: TRBV11-3
j_gene: TRBJ2-5
d_gene: TRBD1
CDR3aa: CASSSRGQAEETQYF
CDR3nt: TGTGCCAGCAGCTCACGGGGACAGGCGGAAGAGACCCAGTACTTC

v_gene: TRBV11-3
j_gene: TRBJ2-1
d_gene: TRBD2
CDR3aa: CASSLWGGLAGYNEQFF
CDR3nt: TGTGCCAGCAGCTTATGGGGGGGACTAGCGGGATACAATGAGCAGTTCTTC